Listed here are 4 T cell receptor beta chains from one sample, sequenced in a study of post-analysis software for immune sequencing data. The study, taken as a whole, reports: Relative to controls, patients had a handful of TRBV segments at higher frequency, with TRBV5-6, TRBV5-1 and TRBV20-1 among these.

These receptors have no known antigen. Prepared TCR beta cDNA libraries contained unique molecular identifiers. TCRdb ran MiXCR on the PCR reads and lists one entry per CDR3 protein. The sample lists about 770,000 distinct CDR3 sequences, 46% occurring once. Sample: blood. These receptors were obtained from a girl aged 10 to 17 with multiple sclerosis.

This clonotype was detected only once. The chain has TRBV6-6 and TRBJ2-1, with TRBD2 matching 7 bases. Germline values: CDR1 MNHNY, CDR2 SVGAGI (reference sequence). V trimming: 7 bases; J trimming: 7 bases; junction bases outside the gene matches: 16. The CDR3 extends over 16 amino acids. CDR3 in DNA: TGTGCCAGCATGGGGGGAGTAGCGGGTGGGATAAATGAGCAGTTCTTC. Its protein is CASMGGVAGGINEQFF.

This clonotype has more than one count but fewer than ten. The chain carries TRBV4-3 and TRBJ2-1; weak D call: TRBD2 (6 bases). CDR1 and CDR2 (germline): LGHNA, YSLEER. CDR3 length equals 20 residues. Trimming removed 0 bases at V and 4 bases at J, with 25 bases between. The CDR3 DNA reads TGCGCCAGCAGCCAAGAGTTAATCTGGGCGGAAGGAGGGGCTTACAATGAGCAGTTCTTC. This sequence encodes CASSQELIWAEGGAYNEQFF.

The chain uses TRBV5-1 and TRBJ1-4; 7 nucleotides agree with TRBD1. V shed 4 bases and J 4 bases; nucleotides not matched to a gene: 4. CDR3 length: 14 amino acids. Germline V CDR1 and CDR2: SGHRS, YFSETQ. CDR3 sequence: CASSPGQYNEKLFF. CDR3 in DNA: TGCGCCAGCAGCCCGGGACAGTATAATGAAAAACTGTTTTTT. Looking up the rest from reference TRBV5-1 and TRBJ1-4 gives the full variable domain: KAGVTQTPRYLIKTRGQQVTLSCSPISGHRSVSWYQQTPGQGLQFLFEYFSETQRNKGNFPGRFSGRQFSNSRSEMNVSTLELGDSALYLCASSPGQYNEKLFFGSGTQLSVL.

The rearrangement links TRBV28 to TRBJ1-2; 9 bases agree with TRBD1. Germline CDR1 MDHEN, CDR2 SYDVKM. This CDR3 is built from 13 residues. The trim removed 9 bases at V and 7 bases at J, leaving 9 bases unmatched. CDR3 amino acids: CASFGQGPFGYTF. The CDR3 coding sequence is TGTGCCAGTTTCGGACAGGGGCCCTTTGGCTACACCTTC.